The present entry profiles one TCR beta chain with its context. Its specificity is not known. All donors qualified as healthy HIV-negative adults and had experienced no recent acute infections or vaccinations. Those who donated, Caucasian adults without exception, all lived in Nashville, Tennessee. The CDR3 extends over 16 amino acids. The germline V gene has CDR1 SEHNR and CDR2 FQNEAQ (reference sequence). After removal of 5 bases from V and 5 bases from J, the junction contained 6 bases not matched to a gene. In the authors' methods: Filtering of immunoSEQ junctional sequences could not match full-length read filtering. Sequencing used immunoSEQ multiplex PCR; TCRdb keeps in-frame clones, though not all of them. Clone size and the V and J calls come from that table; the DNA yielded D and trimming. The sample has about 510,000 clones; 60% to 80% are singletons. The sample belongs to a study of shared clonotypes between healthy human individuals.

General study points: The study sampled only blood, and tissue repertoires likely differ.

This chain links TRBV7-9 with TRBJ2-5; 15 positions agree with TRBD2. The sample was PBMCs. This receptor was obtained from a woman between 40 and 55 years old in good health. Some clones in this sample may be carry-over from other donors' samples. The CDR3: CASSLPGLAGGETQYF. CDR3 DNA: TGTGCCAGCAGCCTGCCGGGACTAGCGGGAGGTGAGACCCAGTACTTC. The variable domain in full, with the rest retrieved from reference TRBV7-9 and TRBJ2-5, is DTGVSQNPRHKITKRGQNVTFRCDPISEHNRLYWYRQTLGQGPEFLTYFQNEAQLEKSRLLSDRFSAERPKGSFSTLEIQRTEQGDSAMYLCASSLPGLAGGETQYFGPGTRLLVL.